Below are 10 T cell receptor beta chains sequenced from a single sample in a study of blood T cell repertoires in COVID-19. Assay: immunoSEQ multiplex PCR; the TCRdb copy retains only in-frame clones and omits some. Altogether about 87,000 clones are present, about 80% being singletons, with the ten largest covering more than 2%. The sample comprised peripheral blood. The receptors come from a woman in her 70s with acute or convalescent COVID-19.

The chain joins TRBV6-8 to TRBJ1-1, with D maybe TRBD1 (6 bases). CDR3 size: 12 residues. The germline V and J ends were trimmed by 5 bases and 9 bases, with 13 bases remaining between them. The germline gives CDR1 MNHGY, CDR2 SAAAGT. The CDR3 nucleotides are TGTGCCAGCAGTCTACGGACAGAGAAAGCTTTCTTT. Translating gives CASSLRTEKAFF.

CDR3 region: CASSLVQQGAGEQFF. Written as DNA, the CDR3 is TGCGCCAGCAGCTTGGTCCAACAGGGGGCAGGGGAGCAGTTCTTC. The genes are TRBV5-1 and TRBJ2-1; the match to TRBD1 covers 9 bases. Losses at the gene ends were 0 bases for V and 10 bases for J; bases not matched to a gene: 8. CDR1 is SGHRS and CDR2 is YFSETQ in the germline V gene. CDR3 length: 15 residues.

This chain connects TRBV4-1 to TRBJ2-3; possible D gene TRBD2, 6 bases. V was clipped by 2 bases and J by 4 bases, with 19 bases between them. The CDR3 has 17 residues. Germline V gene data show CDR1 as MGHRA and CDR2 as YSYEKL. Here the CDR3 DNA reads TGCGCCAGCAGCCAAATTGAGCGGGCCGGGCCATCAGATACGCAGTATTTT. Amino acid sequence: CASSQIERAGPSDTQYF.

The CDR3 DNA reads TGTGCCAGCAACTCGGAGCGGGGGGCGCGTAGAGATACGCAGTATTTT. It encodes CASNSERGARRDTQYF. The rearrangement uses TRBV28 and TRBJ2-3; 9 positions match TRBD2. Germline V lookup: CDR1 MDHEN, CDR2 SYDVKM. V gave up 7 bases and J gave up 5 bases; unmatched junction bases: 13. There are 16 residues in the CDR3.

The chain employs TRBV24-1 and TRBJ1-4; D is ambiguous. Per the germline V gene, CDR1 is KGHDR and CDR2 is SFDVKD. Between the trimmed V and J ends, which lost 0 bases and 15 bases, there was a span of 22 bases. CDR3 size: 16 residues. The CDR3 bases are TGTGCCACCAGTGATTTGCCCAGGAACCTAATGAAGATGGTGTTTTTT. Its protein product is CATSDLPRNLMKMVFF.

The CDR3 spells CAWSGKTGTGSGYTF. The CDR3, as DNA: TGTGCCTGGAGTGGGAAAACCGGGACAGGGAGCGGCTACACCTTC. The chain joins TRBV30 to TRBJ1-2, with 9 nucleotides matching TRBD1. CDR3 length: 15 amino acids. Per the germline V gene, CDR1 is GTSNPN and CDR2 is SVGIG (reference sequence). Trimming removed 1 base from V and 8 bases from J; junction bases left unmatched: 11.

For the CDR3, the DNA is TGTGCCAGCAGCGTCCGGGACAGCAACACTGAAGCTTTCTTT. This encodes CASSVRDSNTEAFF. The V call is TRBV7-9, the J call TRBJ1-1; 7 nucleotides line up with TRBD1. Germline trimming cut 5 bases from V and 2 bases from J; bases unmatched to any gene: 5. The CDR3 consists of 14 residues. CDR1 SEHNR and CDR2 FQNEAQ come from the germline V gene (reference sequence).

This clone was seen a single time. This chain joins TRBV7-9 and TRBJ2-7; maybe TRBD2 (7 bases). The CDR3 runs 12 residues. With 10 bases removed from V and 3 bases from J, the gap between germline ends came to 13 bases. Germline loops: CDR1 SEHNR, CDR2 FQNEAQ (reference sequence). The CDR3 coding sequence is TGTGCCACTCGCGGGGGCAACTACGAGCAGTACTTC. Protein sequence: CATRGGNYEQYF. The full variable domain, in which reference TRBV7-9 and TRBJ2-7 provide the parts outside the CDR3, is DTGVSQNPRHKITKRGQNVTFRCDPISEHNRLYWYRQTLGQGPEFLTYFQNEAQLEKSRLLSDRFSAERPKGSFSTLEIQRTEQGDSAMYLCATRGGNYEQYFGPGTRLTVT.

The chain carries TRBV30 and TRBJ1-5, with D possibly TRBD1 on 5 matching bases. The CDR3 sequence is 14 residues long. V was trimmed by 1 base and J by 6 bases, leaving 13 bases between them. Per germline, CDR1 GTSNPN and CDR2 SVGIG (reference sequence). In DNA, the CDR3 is TGTGCCTGGAGTGATATCCGGGACTCTCAGCCCCAGCATTTT. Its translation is CAWSDIRDSQPQHF.

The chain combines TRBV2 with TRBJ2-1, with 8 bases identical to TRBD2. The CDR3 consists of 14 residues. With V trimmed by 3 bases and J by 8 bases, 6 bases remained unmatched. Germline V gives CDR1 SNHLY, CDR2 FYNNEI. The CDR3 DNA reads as TGTGCCAGCAGTGAGAGGGCTAGCGGGCATGAGCAGTTCTTC. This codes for CASSERASGHEQFF.